The T cell receptor (beta chain) described here comes from a study of blood T cell repertoires in COVID-19. On the study more broadly: Samples taken during acute and convalescent COVID-19 were collected in the United States, Italy and Spain. In each case, the material was cDNA or gDNA derived from T cells, B-cell-depleted T cells, or PBMCs.

The Seattle patients joined while their infection was active and were tracked longitudinally afterward. With V trimmed by 2 bases and J by 7 bases, 7 bases remained unmatched. CDR3 length: 14 residues. In germline, CDR1 is SGDLS, CDR2 YYNGEE. Per the original methods: Estimation of nucleated cell counts relied on the amplification of reference gene primers. Measured with immunoSEQ multiplex PCR; TCRdb has only the in-frame clones, and not every one. That table gives V, J and clone size, and the DNA gave D and trimming. The table records nearly 110,000 clones, about 82% of them present only once. This clone has only one observation.

Sequencing used peripheral blood. This clonotype was obtained from a man older than 75 with COVID-19, enrolled during active disease. This chain joins TRBV9 and TRBJ1-2; TRBD1 aligns across 8 bases. DNA of the CDR3: TGTGCCAGCAGCGTCTCAGGGGGCGCGAGTGGCTACACCTTC. Its protein is CASSVSGGASGYTF.